This TCR beta chain was recorded in a study of CD8+ T cells in alopecia areata. cDNA prepared by RNA extraction and subsequent reverse transcription served as the template for sequencing. Assay: immunoSEQ multiplex PCR; the TCRdb copy retains only in-frame clones and omits some. The data contain 64,000 or so clones, 46% of them singletons. Stated treatment: oral pan-JAK inhibitor, 5-10 mg twice daily. This clone was found a few times. V was trimmed by 5 bases and J by 7 bases, leaving 12 bases between them. Germline V gene data show CDR1 as SGDLS and CDR2 as YYNGEE. This CDR3 has 13 residues. The sequence was collected from a human donor with alopecia areata. This chain joins TRBV9 and TRBJ2-2; D may be TRBD1 (5 bases). The sample consisted of CD8+ T cells sorted from blood, taken around week 36, from a patient treated with tofacitinib. Here the CDR3 reads CASSGPQGGELFF. The DNA for the CDR3 is TGTGCCAGCAGTGGACCCCAGGGCGGGGAGCTGTTTTTT.